The T cell receptor beta chain described here comes from a study of blood T cell repertoires in COVID-19. Study details: Spain, Italy and the United States supplied samples that represented acute and convalescent COVID-19. PBMCs, B-cell-depleted T cells, or T cells provided the cDNA or gDNA that made up the material.

Between the trimmed V and J ends, which lost 5 bases and 0 bases, there was a span of 14 bases. Per the germline V gene, CDR1 is SGHAT and CDR2 is FQNNGV. This CDR3 spans 16 amino acids. In the source study's methods: For nucleated cells, counts were estimated from reference gene primer amplification. Assay: immunoSEQ multiplex PCR; the TCRdb copy retains only in-frame clones and omits some. The V and J calls and the clone size are those of that table, but D and trimming were determined from the DNA. Of some 130,000 clones in the sample, more than 70% were seen once. Material for sequencing was peripheral blood. The clonotype comes from a man aged 45 to 65 with acute or convalescent COVID-19. The chain links TRBV11-2 to TRBJ1-3; D uncertain. The CDR3 is CASSQSGWSSGNTIYF. Written as DNA, the CDR3 is TGTGCCAGCAGCCAGTCTGGTTGGTCCTCTGGAAACACCATATATTTT.